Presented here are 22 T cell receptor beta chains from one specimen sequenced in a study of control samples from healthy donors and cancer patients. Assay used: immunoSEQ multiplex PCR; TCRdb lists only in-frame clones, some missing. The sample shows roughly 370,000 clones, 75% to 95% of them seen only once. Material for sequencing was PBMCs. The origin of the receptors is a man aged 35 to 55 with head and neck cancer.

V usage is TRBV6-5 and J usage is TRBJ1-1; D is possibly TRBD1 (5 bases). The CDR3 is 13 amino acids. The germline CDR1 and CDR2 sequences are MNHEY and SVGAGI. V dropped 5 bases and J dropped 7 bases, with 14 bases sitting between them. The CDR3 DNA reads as TGTGCCAGCAGTAGGATAGGGCAGGGTGAAGCTTTCTTT. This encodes CASSRIGQGEAFF.

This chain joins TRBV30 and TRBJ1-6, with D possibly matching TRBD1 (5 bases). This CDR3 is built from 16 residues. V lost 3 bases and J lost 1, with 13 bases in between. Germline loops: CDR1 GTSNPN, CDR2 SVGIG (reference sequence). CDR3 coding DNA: TGTGCCTGGAGCCACCCTGAGGGGTCCTATAATTCACCCCTCCACTTT. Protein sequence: CAWSHPEGSYNSPLHF.

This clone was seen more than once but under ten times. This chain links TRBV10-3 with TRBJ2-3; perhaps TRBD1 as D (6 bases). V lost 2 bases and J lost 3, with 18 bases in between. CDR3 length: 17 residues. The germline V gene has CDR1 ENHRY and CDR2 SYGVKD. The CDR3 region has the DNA TGTGCCATCAGTGAGAGTACAGGGAGTAGGGTAACAGATACGCAGTATTTT. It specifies CAISESTGSRVTDTQYF.

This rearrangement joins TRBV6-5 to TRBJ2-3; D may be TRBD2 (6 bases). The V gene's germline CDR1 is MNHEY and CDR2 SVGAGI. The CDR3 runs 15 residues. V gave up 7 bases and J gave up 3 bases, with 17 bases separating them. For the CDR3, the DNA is TGTGCCAGCACCGACGGGAGAGGACTAACAGATACGCAGTATTTT. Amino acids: CASTDGRGLTDTQYF.

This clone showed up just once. The CDR3 region is CASSRLAGGSNTGELFF. CDR3 sequence (DNA): TGTGCCAGCAGCCGACTAGCGGGGGGCTCGAACACCGGGGAGCTGTTTTTT. The chain has TRBV6-2 or TRBV6-3 and TRBJ2-2; 13 bases match TRBD2. This CDR3 region has 17 residues. V lost 6 bases and J lost 0; bases outside the gene matches: 4. Germline assignment: CDR1 MNHEY and CDR2 SVGEGT.

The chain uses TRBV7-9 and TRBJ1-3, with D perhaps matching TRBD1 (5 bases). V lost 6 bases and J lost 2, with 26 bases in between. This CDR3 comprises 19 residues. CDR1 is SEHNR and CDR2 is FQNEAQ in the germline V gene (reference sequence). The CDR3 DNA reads TGTGCCAGCAGTGCCGCCCAGGGATTAAAGGACTGGGCTGGAAACACCATATATTTT. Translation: CASSAAQGLKDWAGNTIYF.

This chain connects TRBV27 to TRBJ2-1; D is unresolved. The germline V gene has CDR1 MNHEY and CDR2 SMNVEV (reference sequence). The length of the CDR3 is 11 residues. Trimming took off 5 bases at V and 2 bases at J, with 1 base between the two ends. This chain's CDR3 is CASSAYNEQFF. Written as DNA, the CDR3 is TGTGCCAGCAGTGCCTACAATGAGCAGTTCTTC.

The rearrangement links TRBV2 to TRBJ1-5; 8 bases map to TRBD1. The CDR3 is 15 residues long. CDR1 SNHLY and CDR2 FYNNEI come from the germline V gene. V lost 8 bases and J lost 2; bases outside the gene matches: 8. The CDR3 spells CASGTGRGGNQPQHF. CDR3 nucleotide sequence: TGTGCCAGCGGGACAGGACGAGGGGGCAATCAGCCCCAGCATTTT.

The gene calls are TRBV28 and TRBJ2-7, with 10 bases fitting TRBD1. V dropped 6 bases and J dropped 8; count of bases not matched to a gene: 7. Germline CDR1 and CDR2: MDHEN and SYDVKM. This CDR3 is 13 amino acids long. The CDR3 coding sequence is TGTGCCAGCAGAAATCCGGGACAGGGGAAGCAGTACTTC. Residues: CASRNPGQGKQYF.

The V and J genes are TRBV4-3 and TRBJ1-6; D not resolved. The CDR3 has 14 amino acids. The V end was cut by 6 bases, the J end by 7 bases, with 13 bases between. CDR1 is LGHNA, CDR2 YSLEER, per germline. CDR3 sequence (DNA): TGCGCCAGCAGGATGGAATTGAGGAATTCACCCCTCCACTTT. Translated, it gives CASRMELRNSPLHF.

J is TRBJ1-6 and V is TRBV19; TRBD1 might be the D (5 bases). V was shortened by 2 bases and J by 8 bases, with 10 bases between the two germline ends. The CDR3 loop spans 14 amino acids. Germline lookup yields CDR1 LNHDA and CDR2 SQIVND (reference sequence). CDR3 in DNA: TGTGCCAGTAGTATACAGGGAAAAGATTCACCCCTCCACTTT. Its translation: CASSIQGKDSPLHF. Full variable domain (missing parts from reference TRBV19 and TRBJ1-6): DGGITQSPKYLFRKEGQNVTLSCEQNLNHDAMYWYRQDPGQGLRLIYYSQIVNDFQKGDIAEGYSVSREKKESFPLTVTSAQKNPTAFYLCASSIQGKDSPLHFGNGTRLTVT.

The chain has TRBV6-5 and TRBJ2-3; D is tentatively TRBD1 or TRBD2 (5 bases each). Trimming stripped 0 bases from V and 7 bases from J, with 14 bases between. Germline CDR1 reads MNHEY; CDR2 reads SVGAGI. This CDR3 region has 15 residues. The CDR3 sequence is CASSYSVQGVNTQYF. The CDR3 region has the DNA TGTGCCAGCAGTTACTCGGTGCAGGGAGTTAATACGCAGTATTTT.

The CDR3 is CASSGRQGNQPQHF. CDR3 coding DNA: TGTGCCAGTAGTGGACGACAGGGGAATCAGCCCCAGCATTTT. The chain couples TRBV19 to TRBJ1-5, with 8 bases lining up with TRBD1. The CDR3 is made up of 14 amino acids. The germline V gene has CDR1 LNHDA and CDR2 SQIVND (reference sequence). J gave up 4 bases and V 5 bases, and 4 bases lay outside the gene matches.

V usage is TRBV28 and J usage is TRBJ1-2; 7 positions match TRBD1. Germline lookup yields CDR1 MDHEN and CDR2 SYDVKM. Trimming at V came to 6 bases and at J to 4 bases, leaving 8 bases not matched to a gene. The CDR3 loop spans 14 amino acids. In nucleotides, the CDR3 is TGTGCCAGCAGACCGACAGGGAACGGCTATGGCTACACCTTC. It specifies CASRPTGNGYGYTF.

The CDR3 here is CASSFDSSSYNEQFF. The CDR3 DNA reads as TGTGCCAGCAGTTTCGACTCCAGCTCCTACAATGAGCAGTTCTTC. This rearrangement joins TRBV11-3 to TRBJ2-1; D not certain. CDR1 and CDR2 (germline): SGHNT, YENEEA. The CDR3 contains 15 residues. V shed 6 bases and J shed 0 bases, with 12 bases lying between them.

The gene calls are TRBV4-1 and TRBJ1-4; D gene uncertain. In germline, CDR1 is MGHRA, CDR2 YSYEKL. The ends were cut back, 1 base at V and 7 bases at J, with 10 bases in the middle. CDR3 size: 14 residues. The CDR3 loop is CASSQGAIGEKLFF. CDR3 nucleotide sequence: TGCGCCAGCAGCCAAGGCGCTATAGGTGAAAAACTGTTTTTT.

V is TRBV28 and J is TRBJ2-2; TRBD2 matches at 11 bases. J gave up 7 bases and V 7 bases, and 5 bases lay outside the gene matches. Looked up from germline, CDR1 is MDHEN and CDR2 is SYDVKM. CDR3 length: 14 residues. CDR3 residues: CASTPSGGHGELFF. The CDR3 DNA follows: TGTGCCAGCACCCCTAGCGGGGGGCACGGGGAGCTGTTTTTT.

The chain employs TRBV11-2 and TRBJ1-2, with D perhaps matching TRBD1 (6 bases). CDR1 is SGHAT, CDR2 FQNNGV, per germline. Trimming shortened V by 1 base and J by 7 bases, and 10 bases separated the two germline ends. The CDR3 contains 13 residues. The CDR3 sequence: CASSLGGQSGYTF. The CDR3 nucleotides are TGTGCCAGCAGCTTAGGGGGGCAAAGTGGCTACACCTTC.

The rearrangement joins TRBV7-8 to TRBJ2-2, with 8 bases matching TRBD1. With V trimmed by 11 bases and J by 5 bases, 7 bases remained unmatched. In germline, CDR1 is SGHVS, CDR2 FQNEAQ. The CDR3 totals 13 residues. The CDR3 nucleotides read TGTGCCGGGAAACAGGGGGTAACCGGGGAGCTGTTTTTT. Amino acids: CAGKQGVTGELFF.

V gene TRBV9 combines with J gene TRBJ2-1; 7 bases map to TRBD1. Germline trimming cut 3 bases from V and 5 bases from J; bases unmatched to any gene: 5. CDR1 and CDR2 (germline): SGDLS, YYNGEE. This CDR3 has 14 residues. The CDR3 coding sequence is TGTGCCAGCAGCGGGAACAGGGGAGACAATGAGCAGTTCTTC. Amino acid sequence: CASSGNRGDNEQFF.

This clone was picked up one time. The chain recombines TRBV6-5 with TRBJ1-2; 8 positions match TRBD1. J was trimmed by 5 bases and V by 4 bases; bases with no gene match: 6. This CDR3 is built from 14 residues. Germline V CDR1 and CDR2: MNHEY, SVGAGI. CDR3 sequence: CASSSRTGTYGYTF. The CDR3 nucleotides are TGTGCCAGCAGTTCCAGGACAGGGACTTATGGCTACACCTTC.

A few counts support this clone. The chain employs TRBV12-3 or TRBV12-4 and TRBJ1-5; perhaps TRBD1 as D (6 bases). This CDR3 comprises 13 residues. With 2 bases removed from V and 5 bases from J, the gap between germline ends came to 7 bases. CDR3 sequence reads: CASSLNRDQPQHF. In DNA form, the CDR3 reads TGTGCCAGCAGTTTAAACAGGGATCAGCCCCAGCATTTT.